Listed below are T cell receptor beta chains from one sample, sequenced in a study of shared clonotypes between healthy human individuals. Generated by immunoSEQ multiplex PCR, the TCRdb table keeps only in-frame clones and is missing some. The sample includes over a million clones, about 84% seen only once; the top ten take approximately 0.5%. Sequenced input: memory CD4+ T cells from PBMCs. These receptors all stem from a man aged 18 to 30 in good health. Some clones in this sample may be carry-over from other donors' samples. CDR3s include the opening cysteine and the closing phenylalanine or tryptophan. The order of the fields is V gene, J gene, D gene, clone size, CDR3 protein, CDR3 DNA. A D gene is named only where the DNA matches it firmly. Size tells how often a clone was seen (once, few, many) or the class of an expanded clone, and some rows leave it out.

V gene: TRBV7-9; J gene: TRBJ2-3; D gene: TRBD2; clone size: .; CDR3 protein: CASSFNQGGGRPDTQYF; CDR3 DNA: TGTGCCAGCAGCTTTAACCAGGGTGGCGGGAGGCCAGATACGCAGTATTTT
V gene: TRBV5-4; J gene: TRBJ1-2; D gene: TRBD1; clone size: .; CDR3 protein: CASSTGQENPTYGYTF; CDR3 DNA: TGTGCCAGCAGCACGGGACAGGAAAATCCTACCTATGGCTACACCTTC
V gene: TRBV5-1; J gene: TRBJ2-3; D gene: .; clone size: .; CDR3 protein: CASSSGLPTDTQYF; CDR3 DNA: TGCGCCAGCAGCTCCGGACTACCGACAGATACGCAGTATTTT
V gene: TRBV18; J gene: TRBJ2-3; D gene: .; clone size: .; CDR3 protein: CASSPPGLPTDTQYF; CDR3 DNA: TGTGCCAGCTCACCACCGGGACTCCCCACAGATACGCAGTATTTT
V gene: TRBV7-8; J gene: TRBJ1-5; D gene: .; clone size: .; CDR3 protein: CASSLMSNQPQHF; CDR3 DNA: TGTGCCAGCAGCTTAATGAGTAATCAGCCCCAGCATTTT
V gene: TRBV2; J gene: TRBJ2-6; D gene: TRBD2; clone size: .; CDR3 protein: CASSEAAGRANVLTF; CDR3 DNA: TGTGCCAGCAGTGAAGCAGCGGGGAGGGCCAACGTCCTGACTTTC
V gene: TRBV5-1; J gene: TRBJ2-1; D gene: .; clone size: once; CDR3 protein: CATTIGPVNEQFF; CDR3 DNA: TGCGCCACGACAATAGGACCCGTCAATGAGCAGTTCTTC
V gene: TRBV30; J gene: TRBJ1-2; D gene: .; clone size: .; CDR3 protein: CAWSSTGINYGYTF; CDR3 DNA: TGTGCCTGGAGCTCTACAGGGATTAACTATGGCTACACCTTC
V gene: TRBV2; J gene: TRBJ2-2; D gene: .; clone size: many; CDR3 protein: CASKPGGTWGTGELFF; CDR3 DNA: TGTGCCAGCAAACCTGGGGGGACGTGGGGAACCGGGGAGCTGTTTTTT
V gene: TRBV2; J gene: TRBJ1-3; D gene: .; clone size: .; CDR3 protein: CASSEWGGAFGNTIYF; CDR3 DNA: TGTGCCAGCAGTGAATGGGGGGGAGCCTTCGGAAACACCATATATTTT
V gene: TRBV5-1; J gene: TRBJ1-5; D gene: .; clone size: .; CDR3 protein: CASSFGIGGGQPQHF; CDR3 DNA: TGCGCCAGCAGCTTTGGTATCGGGGGCGGGCAGCCCCAGCATTTT
V gene: TRBV7-9; J gene: TRBJ1-1; D gene: .; clone size: .; CDR3 protein: CASSPGGGKEAFF; CDR3 DNA: TGTGCCAGCAGCCCCGGGGGGGGGAAAGAAGCTTTCTTT
V gene: TRBV7-2; J gene: TRBJ1-3; D gene: TRBD1; clone size: .; CDR3 protein: CASSHQGQGRGNTIYF; CDR3 DNA: TGTGCCAGCAGCCACCAGGGACAGGGTCGTGGAAACACCATATATTTT
V gene: TRBV18; J gene: TRBJ2-3; D gene: .; clone size: .; CDR3 protein: CASSPTSTSTDTQYF; CDR3 DNA: TGTGCCAGCTCGCCAACCTCTACTAGCACAGATACGCAGTATTTT
V gene: TRBV28; J gene: TRBJ1-4; D gene: .; clone size: many; CDR3 protein: CASRSTGPTNEKLFF; CDR3 DNA: TGTGCCAGCAGGTCTACAGGGCCAACTAATGAAAAACTGTTTTTT